This T cell receptor beta chain was sequenced in a study of cytomegalovirus exposure and HLA in healthy donors. Across the whole study: In an early release, HLA-typed donors contributed approximately 80 million unique TCR sequences. Study-wide results and limits: In vitro, a few CMV-associated chains proved specific for CMV antigens. Analyzed later, association rates of TCRs varied across HLA loci, with DRB1 most and HLA-C fewest. The study found most TCR sequences rare, yet found some public TCRs in many donors.

On this clone: Its antigen is unidentified.

The PCR employed 60 Vbeta primers together with 13 Jbeta primers. Repertoires were generated with immunoSEQ multiplex PCR, while TCRdb's copy carries only in-frame clones and drops some. The sample includes tens of thousands of clones, roughly 63% seen only once; the top ten take approximately 2.9%. The germline V gene encodes CDR1 SEHNR and CDR2 FQNEAQ (reference sequence). Trimming took 5 bases from V and 7 from J; bases not matched to a gene: 6. There are 14 residues in the CDR3. This clonotype originated in a man aged 50 to 60 in good health and CMV-seronegative. The source material was PBMCs. V and J are TRBV7-9 and TRBJ1-2; TRBD1 matches at 11 bases. CDR3 sequence (DNA): TGTGCCAGCAGCCAGGACAGGGGGCACGGTGGCTACACCTTC. Protein sequence: CASSQDRGHGGYTF.